This T cell receptor beta chain was identified during a study of beta chain features in type 1 diabetes (dated by TCRdb to between 2017 and 2018). Notes on the research overall: Mean age, gender distribution, total cell number and subset yield did not differ between patients and healthy donors. Across all samples, some 99 million sorted cells were examined, and cell number per subset correlated strongly with RNA yield. In the study, TCRB repertoires of sorted circulating CD4+ T cell subsets from recently diagnosed type 1 diabetes patients were compared with those of matched healthy donors. Whereas all 30 or so donors provided naive and central memory subsets, regulatory and stem cell-like memory subsets were isolated from just 8 patients and roughly 8 healthy donors.

A single peripheral blood draw of approximately 100 mL on average was collected from each donor into heparinised tubes. Naive, central memory, regulatory and stem cell-like memory CD4+ T cells were sorted on a BD FACSAria II using a panel including CD45RO, CCR7, CD25, CD127, CD95 and CD27. All sorted populations exceeded 98% purity. PBMCs were isolated right away by Lymphoprep density gradient centrifugation and were stained directly, without culture. So that batch effects would be minimized, each experiment stained and sorted samples in pairs, pairing one healthy donor with one patient. The entire amount of isolated RNA was reverse transcribed using the High Capacity cDNA Reverse Transcription Kit, so the sequenced TCRB transcripts were expressed ones. Naive, central memory and regulatory T cell samples underwent deep immunoSEQ sequencing, averaging about 3.57 million total reads per sample. Sorted cells were lysed in RLT buffer, and RNA was extracted using DNase-treated RNeasy Micro or Mini kits according to cell number. To prevent cross-contamination, every cell subset was processed on its own, while patient and healthy donor samples were processed together. The immunoSEQ multiplex PCR was used to amplify TCRB sequences from cDNA, yielding 87-bp fragments that span the CDR3 region. Amplicons were sequenced on the Illumina HiSeq platform. As for the original processing: Synthetic template baselines were used to correct PCR bias computationally, reads within Hamming distance 2 were collapsed together, and singletons that could not be merged were discarded. Reads were aligned to IMGT to assign V, D and J genes, CDR3 length, and insertions or deletions at six rearrangement sites. Within each subset, clonotype counts were normalized to the number of sorted cells before true diversity and Gini coefficients were calculated with the tcR R package. The overlap coefficient, calculated on TCRB nucleotide sequences, was used to measure repertoire sharing. Out-of-frame TCRB sequences from naive cells were analyzed to stand in for the pre-selection repertoire. The table was pulled from immuneACCESS by TCRdb, which kept in-frame rearrangements only. Such tables lose some clones; where checked, under half of the loss comes from unresolved V genes, and the rest has no known cause. Clone size and V and J calls were adopted from that table, with D and trimming inferred from the DNA. The sample records 300,000 to 350,000 clones, 13% of which are singletons. Jointly, the top ten make up about 0.016% of the sample.

The study at large found these results: Sequencing cDNA rather than genomic DNA could over-represent highly expressing activated cells, although activation and CD3 levels did not differ between groups. Fewer insertions and more nucleotide deletions at VDJ recombination sites were observed in patients with type 1 diabetes, implying thymic rearrangement abnormalities. PCR might favor shorter templates, but patient and control samples were amplified and corrected together, so any skew would affect both groups equally. Naive, central memory and regulatory TCRB repertoires appeared to be more similar among patients than among healthy donors. In all four CD4+ subsets, TCRB CDR3 length was moderately but significantly shorter in type 1 diabetes patients. Only small numbers of individuals were included in the HLA sub-analyses, which left unresolved whether HLA type had any influence on TCRB rearrangement.

The table lists this clone with a few counts. This clone's antigen is unknown. Base qualities are missing; no much larger clone stands one base away. The sequence was collected from a woman between 18 and 29 years old with type 1 diabetes. Sequencing was carried out using naive CD4+ T cells from blood. What this sample's cell subset or site label stands for: true naive CD4+ T cells.

The CDR3 amino acid sequence is: CASSVDGMSQETQYF. The nucleotide sequence reads as follows: TGTGCCAGCAGCGTAGACGGGATGTCCCAAGAGACCCAGTACTTC. The chain joins TRBV9 to TRBJ2-5; perhaps TRBD2 is the D gene, with 5 bases matching. Trimming costs V 0 bases and J 1 base, and their ends lie 10 bases apart. Including cysteine and phenylalanine, the CDR3 has 15 amino acids. The DNA shown is the 45-base CDR3, in frame from base 1. Sequences SGDLS (CDR1) and YYNGEE (CDR2) are obtained from the germline V gene.